This T cell receptor (beta chain) was retrieved from a study of cytotoxic CD8 clonotypes in ibrutinib-treated CLL. Study conclusions and caveats: Clonality (at baseline) was higher than in age-matched healthy donors and tracked circulating CD8+ T-cell counts. Sustained-remission patients were sampled at one set of times and progressing patients at different ones. Elevated clonality accompanied ibrutinib response, with a return toward baseline values at progression.

Repertoires were generated with immunoSEQ multiplex PCR, while TCRdb's copy carries only in-frame clones and drops some. Of under 35,000 clones in the sample, about 70% are singletons; the top ten hold 45% to 65%. The CDR3 runs 13 residues. V lost 4 bases, J lost 3 bases, and 10 bases lay in between. The germline V gene encodes CDR1 LNHDA and CDR2 SQIVND (reference sequence). Remarks on this clone: Its antigen is unknown.

The chain links TRBV19 to TRBJ2-7; tentatively, D is TRBD1 (5 bases). The specimen was PBMCs, collected after 24 months of ibrutinib treatment. This TCR was recovered from a human donor with chronic lymphocytic leukemia. CDR3 in DNA: TGTGCCAGTAGTACAGGGCCGGGCTACGAGCAGTACTTC. It codes for CASSTGPGYEQYF. The full variable domain, completed using reference TRBV19 and TRBJ2-7, is DGGITQSPKYLFRKEGQNVTLSCEQNLNHDAMYWYRQDPGQGLRLIYYSQIVNDFQKGDIAEGYSVSREKKESFPLTVTSAQKNPTAFYLCASSTGPGYEQYFGPGTRLTVT.